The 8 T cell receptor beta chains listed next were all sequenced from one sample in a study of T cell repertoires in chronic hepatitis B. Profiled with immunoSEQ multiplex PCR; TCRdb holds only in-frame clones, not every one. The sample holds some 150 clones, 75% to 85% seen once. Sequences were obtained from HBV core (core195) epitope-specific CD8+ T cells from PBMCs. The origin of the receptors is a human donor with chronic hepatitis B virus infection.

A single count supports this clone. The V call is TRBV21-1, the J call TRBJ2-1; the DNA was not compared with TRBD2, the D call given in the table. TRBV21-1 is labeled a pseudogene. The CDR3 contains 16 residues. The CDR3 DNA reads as TGTGCCAGCAGCACTAGGCTACACCATTCCGACAATGAGCAGTTCTTC. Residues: CASSTRLHHSDNEQFF.

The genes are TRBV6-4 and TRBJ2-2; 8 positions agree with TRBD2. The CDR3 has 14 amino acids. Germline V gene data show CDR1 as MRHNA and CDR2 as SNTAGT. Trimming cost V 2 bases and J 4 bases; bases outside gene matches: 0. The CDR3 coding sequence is TGTGCCAGCAGTGACGGGACTAGCACCGGGGAGCTGTTTTTT. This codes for CASSDGTSTGELFF.

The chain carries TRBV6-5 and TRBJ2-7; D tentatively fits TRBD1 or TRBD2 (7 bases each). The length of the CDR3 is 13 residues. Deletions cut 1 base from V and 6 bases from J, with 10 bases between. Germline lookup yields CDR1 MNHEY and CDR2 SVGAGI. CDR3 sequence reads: CASSYFRGGEQYF. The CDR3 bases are TGTGCCAGCAGTTACTTCAGGGGGGGCGAGCAGTACTTC.

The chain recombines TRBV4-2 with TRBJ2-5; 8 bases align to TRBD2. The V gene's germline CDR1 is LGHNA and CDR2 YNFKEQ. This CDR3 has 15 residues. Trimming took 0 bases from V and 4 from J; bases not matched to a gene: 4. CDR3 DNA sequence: TGTGCCAGCAGCCAAGATTTGGCGGGAGGAGAGACCCAGTACTTC. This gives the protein CASSQDLAGGETQYF.

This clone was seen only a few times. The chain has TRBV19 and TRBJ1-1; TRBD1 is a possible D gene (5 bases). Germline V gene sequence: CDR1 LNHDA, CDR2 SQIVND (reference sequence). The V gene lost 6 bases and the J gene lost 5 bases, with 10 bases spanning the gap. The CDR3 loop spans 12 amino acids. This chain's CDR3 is CASSGDWTEAFF. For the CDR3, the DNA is TGTGCCAGTAGCGGGGACTGGACTGAAGCTTTCTTT.

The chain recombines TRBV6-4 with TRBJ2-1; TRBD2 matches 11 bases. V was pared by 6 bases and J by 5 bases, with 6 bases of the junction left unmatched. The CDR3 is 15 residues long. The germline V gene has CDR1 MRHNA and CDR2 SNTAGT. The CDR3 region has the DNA TGTGCCAGCAGCCCCGGACTAGCGGGTCACAATGAGCAGTTCTTC. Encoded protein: CASSPGLAGHNEQFF.

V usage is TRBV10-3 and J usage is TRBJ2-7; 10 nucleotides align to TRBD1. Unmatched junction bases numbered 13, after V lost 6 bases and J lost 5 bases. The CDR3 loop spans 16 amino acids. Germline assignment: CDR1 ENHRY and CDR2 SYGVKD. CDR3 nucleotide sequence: TGTGCCATCAGCTACAACCCGGGACAGGGGTCCCACGAGCAGTACTTC. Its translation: CAISYNPGQGSHEQYF.

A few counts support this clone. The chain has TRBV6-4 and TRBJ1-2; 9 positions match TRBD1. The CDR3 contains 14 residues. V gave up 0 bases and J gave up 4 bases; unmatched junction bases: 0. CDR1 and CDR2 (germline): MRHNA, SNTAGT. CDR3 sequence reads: CASSDSTGGYGYTF. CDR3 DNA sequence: TGTGCCAGCAGTGACTCGACAGGGGGCTATGGCTACACCTTC.